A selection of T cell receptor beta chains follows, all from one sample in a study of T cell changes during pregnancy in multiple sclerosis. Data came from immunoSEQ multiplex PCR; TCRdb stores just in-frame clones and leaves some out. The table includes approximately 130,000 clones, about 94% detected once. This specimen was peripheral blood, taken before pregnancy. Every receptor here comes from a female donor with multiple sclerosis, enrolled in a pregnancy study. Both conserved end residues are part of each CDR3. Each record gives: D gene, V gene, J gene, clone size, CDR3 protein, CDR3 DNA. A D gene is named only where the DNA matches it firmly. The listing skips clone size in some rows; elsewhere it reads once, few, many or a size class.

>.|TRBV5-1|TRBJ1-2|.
CASSLGQGHGYTF
TGCGCCAGCAGCTTGGGGCAGGGTCATGGCTACACCTTC
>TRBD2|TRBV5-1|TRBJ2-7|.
CASSSRTSGGRVSYEQYF
TGCGCCAGCAGCTCCCGGACTAGCGGGGGCCGCGTCTCCTACGAGCAGTACTTC
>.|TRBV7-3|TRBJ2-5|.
CASSFSTGETQYF
TGTGCCAGCAGCTTCTCGACGGGAGAGACCCAGTACTTC
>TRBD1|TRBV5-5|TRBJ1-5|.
CASSLGQGAGQPQHF
TGTGCCAGCAGCTTGGGTCAGGGGGCAGGCCAGCCCCAGCATTTT
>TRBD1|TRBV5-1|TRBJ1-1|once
CASSLFGDRNTEAFF
TGCGCCAGCAGCTTGTTCGGGGACAGGAACACTGAAGCTTTCTTT
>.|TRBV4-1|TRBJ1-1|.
CASSPDQGFMGTEAFF
TGCGCCAGCAGCCCTGATCAGGGATTCATGGGCACTGAAGCTTTCTTT
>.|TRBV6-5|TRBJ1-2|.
CASSYTGEGYTF
TGTGCCAGCAGTTACACCGGTGAGGGCTACACCTTC
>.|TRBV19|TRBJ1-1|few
CASTSHGGGTRAFF
TGTGCCAGTACCTCCCACGGGGGGGGAACGAGAGCTTTCTTT
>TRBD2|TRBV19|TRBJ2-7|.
CASSRGTSGSGREQYF
TGTGCCAGTAGTAGGGGGACTAGCGGTTCCGGACGGGAGCAGTACTTC
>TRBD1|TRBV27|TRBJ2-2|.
CASSLLRTGGYTGELFF
TGTGCCAGCAGTTTACTACGGACAGGGGGTTACACCGGGGAGCTGTTTTTT
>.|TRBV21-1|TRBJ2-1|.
CASSETGGIDNEQFF
TGTGCCAGCAGCGAGACAGGGGGCATCGACAATGAGCAGTTCTTC
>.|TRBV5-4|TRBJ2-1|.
CASSTRTSNEQFF
TGTGCCAGCAGCACCCGAACTAGTAATGAGCAGTTCTTC
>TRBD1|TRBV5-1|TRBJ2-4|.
CASSLVGQKTAKNIQYF
TGCGCCAGCAGCTTGGTGGGACAGAAGACAGCCAAAAACATTCAGTACTTC
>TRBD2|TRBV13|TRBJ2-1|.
CASSLILAANEQFF
TGTGCCAGCAGCTTAATTCTAGCGGCGAATGAGCAGTTCTTC
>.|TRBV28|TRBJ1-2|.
CASSFGKDYYGYTF
TGTGCCAGCAGTTTCGGGAAGGATTACTATGGCTACACCTTC
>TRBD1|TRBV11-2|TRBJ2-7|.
CASRRQGRSYEQYF
TGTGCCAGCAGACGACAGGGACGTTCCTACGAGCAGTACTTC
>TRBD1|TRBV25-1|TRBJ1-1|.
CASSEPGQAEAFF
TGTGCCAGCAGTGAACCCGGACAGGCTGAAGCTTTCTTT
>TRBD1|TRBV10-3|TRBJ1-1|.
CAITRDRGSTEAFF
TGTGCCATCACCCGGGACAGGGGGTCGACTGAAGCTTTCTTT
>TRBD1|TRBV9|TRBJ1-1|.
CASSPTGQGNTEAFF
TGTGCCAGCAGCCCGACGGGACAGGGTAACACTGAAGCTTTCTTT
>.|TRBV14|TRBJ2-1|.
CASSLNFQGNEQFF
TGTGCCAGCAGCCTAAACTTCCAGGGGAATGAGCAGTTCTTC
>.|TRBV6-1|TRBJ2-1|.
CASSEDLGTPGYNEQFF
TGTGCCAGCAGTGAAGATTTGGGCACGCCTGGGTACAATGAGCAGTTCTTC
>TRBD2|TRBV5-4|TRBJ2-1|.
CASTASGSSYNEQFF
TGTGCCAGCACAGCTAGCGGGAGCTCCTACAATGAGCAGTTCTTC
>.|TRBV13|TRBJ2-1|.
CASSFFASYNEQFF
TGTGCCAGCAGCTTCTTCGCGTCCTACAATGAGCAGTTCTTC
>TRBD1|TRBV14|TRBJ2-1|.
CASSQDQGADEQFF
TGTGCCAGCAGCCAAGATCAGGGGGCGGATGAGCAGTTCTTC
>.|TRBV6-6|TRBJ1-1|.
CACGSPTEAFF
TGTGCCTGCGGGTCGCCTACTGAAGCTTTCTTT
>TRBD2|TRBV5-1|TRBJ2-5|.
CASRRGGAGETQYF
TGTGCCAGCAGACGCGGGGGGGCTGGGGAGACCCAGTACTTC
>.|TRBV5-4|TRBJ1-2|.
CASSLGEQGNYGYTF
TGTGCCAGCAGCTTGGGGGAACAGGGAAACTATGGCTACACCTTC
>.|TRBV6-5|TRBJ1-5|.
CASSYSRGQPQHF
TGTGCCAGCAGTTACTCGCGAGGGCAGCCCCAGCATTTT
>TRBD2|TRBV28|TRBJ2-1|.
CASIGASGEQFF
TGTGCCAGCATCGGGGCTAGCGGGGAGCAGTTCTTC
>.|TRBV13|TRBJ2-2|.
CASSPRVNTGELFF
TGTGCCAGCAGCCCCAGGGTCAACACCGGGGAGCTGTTTTTT
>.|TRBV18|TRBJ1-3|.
CASSSGPGSSRGTIYF
TGTGCCAGCTCATCCGGGCCGGGATCCTCCCGGGGAACCATATATTTT
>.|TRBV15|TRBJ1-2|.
CATSRDRGIRPPFF
TGTGCCACCAGCAGAGATAGAGGGATCCGGCCCCCTTTCTTC
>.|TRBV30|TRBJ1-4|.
CAWSVSEKLFF
TGTGCCTGGAGTGTCTCCGAAAAACTGTTTTTT
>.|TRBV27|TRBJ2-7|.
CASTSTYAGYEQYF
TGTGCCAGCACCTCAACCTATGCGGGCTACGAGCAGTACTTC
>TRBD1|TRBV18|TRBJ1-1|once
CASSLNDRALGHTEAFF
TGTGCCAGCTCACTCAACGACAGGGCCCTGGGACACACTGAAGCTTTCTTT
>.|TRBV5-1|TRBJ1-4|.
CASSLGAQVPTNEKLFF
TGCGCCAGCAGCTTGGGAGCCCAGGTGCCAACTAATGAAAAACTGTTTTTT
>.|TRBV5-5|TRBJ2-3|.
CASSLDGTSTDTQYF
TGTGCCAGCAGCTTGGACGGGACTAGCACAGATACGCAGTATTTT
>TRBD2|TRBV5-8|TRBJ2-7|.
CASSGSRTSGRYEQYF
TGTGCCAGCAGCGGATCTCGGACTAGCGGACGTTACGAGCAGTACTTC
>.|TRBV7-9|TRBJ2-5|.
CASSLLARGETQYF
TGTGCCAGCAGCTTATTGGCCAGGGGAGAGACCCAGTACTTC
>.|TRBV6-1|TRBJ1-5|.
CASSEGRGPGPQHF
TGTGCCAGCAGTGAAGGCAGGGGCCCGGGGCCCCAGCATTTT
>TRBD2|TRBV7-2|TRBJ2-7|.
CASSLVGGNEQYF
TGTGCCAGCAGCTTAGTCGGGGGGAACGAGCAGTACTTC
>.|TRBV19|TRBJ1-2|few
CASSQADWNYGYTF
TGTGCCAGTAGTCAAGCGGACTGGAACTATGGCTACACCTTC
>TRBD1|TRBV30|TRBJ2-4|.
CACGDGTGKSTKNIQYF
TGTGCCTGCGGCGACGGGACAGGGAAAAGTACCAAAAACATTCAGTACTTC
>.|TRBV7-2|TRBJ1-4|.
CASSPRHATNEKLFF
TGTGCCAGCAGCCCCCGACATGCAACTAATGAAAAACTGTTTTTT
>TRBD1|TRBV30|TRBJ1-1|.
CAWTVTGQGTEAFF
TGTGCCTGGACCGTCACGGGACAGGGAACTGAAGCTTTCTTT
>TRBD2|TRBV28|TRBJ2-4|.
CASSPPGLAGGWNIQYF
TGTGCCAGCAGTCCTCCGGGACTAGCGGGAGGATGGAACATTCAGTACTTC
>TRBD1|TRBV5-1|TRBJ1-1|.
CASSVEPTGYTEAFF
TGCGCCAGCAGCGTGGAACCGACAGGGTATACTGAAGCTTTCTTT
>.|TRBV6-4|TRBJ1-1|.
CASSASRDTEAFF
TGTGCCAGCAGCGCGAGTAGAGACACTGAAGCTTTCTTT
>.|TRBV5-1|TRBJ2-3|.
CASSIKTSFGTDTQYF
TGCGCCAGCAGCATAAAAACGTCTTTCGGGACAGATACGCAGTATTTT
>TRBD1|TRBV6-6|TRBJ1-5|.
CASSYTGTGGNQPQHF
TGTGCCAGCAGTTACACCGGGACAGGGGGCAATCAGCCCCAGCATTTT
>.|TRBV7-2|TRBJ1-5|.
CASSSPGFNQPQHF
TGTGCCAGCAGCTCTCCGGGGTTCAATCAGCCCCAGCATTTT
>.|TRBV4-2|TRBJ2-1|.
CASSQDRLQGEQFF
TGTGCCAGCAGCCAAGATAGACTTCAGGGGGAGCAGTTCTTC